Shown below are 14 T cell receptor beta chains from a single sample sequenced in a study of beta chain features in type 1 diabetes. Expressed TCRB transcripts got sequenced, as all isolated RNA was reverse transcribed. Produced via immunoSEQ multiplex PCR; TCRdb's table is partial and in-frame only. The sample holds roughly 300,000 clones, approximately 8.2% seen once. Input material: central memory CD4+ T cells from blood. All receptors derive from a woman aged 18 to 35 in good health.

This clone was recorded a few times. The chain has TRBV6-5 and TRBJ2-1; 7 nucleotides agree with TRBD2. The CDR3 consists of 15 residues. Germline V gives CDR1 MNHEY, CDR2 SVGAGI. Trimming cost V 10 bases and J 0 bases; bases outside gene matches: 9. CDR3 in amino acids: CAISVGGDSYNEQFF. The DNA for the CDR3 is TGTGCCATCAGCGTGGGGGGGGACTCCTACAATGAGCAGTTCTTC.

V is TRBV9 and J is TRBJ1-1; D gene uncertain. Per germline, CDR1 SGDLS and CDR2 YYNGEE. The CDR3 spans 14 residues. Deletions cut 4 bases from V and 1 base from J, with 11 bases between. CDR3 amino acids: CASSPSLKNTEAFF. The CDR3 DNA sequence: TGTGCCAGCAGCCCTAGCCTCAAGAACACTGAAGCTTTCTTT.

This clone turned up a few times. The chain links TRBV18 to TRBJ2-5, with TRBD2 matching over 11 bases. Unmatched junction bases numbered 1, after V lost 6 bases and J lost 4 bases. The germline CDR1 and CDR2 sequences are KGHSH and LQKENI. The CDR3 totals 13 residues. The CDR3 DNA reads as TGTGCCAGCTCTCTAGCGGGAGGAGAGACCCAGTACTTC. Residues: CASSLAGGETQYF.

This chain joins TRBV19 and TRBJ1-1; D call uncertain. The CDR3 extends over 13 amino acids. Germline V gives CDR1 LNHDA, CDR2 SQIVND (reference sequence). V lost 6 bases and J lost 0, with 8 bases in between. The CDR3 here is CASSQYVNTEAFF. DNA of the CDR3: TGTGCCAGTAGCCAATACGTGAACACTGAAGCTTTCTTT.

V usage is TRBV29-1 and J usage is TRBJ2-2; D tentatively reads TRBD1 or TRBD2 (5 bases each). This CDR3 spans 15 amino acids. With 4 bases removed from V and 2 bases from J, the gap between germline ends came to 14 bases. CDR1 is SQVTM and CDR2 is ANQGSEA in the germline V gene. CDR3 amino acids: CSVGGTASNTGELFF. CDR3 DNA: TGCAGCGTTGGAGGGACCGCCAGTAACACCGGGGAGCTGTTTTTT.

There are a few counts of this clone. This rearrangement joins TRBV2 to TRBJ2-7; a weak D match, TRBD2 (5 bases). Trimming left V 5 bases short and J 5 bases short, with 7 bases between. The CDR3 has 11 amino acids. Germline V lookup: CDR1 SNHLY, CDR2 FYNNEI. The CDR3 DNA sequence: TGTGCCAGCAGTTGGGGAGACGAGCAGTACTTC. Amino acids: CASSWGDEQYF.

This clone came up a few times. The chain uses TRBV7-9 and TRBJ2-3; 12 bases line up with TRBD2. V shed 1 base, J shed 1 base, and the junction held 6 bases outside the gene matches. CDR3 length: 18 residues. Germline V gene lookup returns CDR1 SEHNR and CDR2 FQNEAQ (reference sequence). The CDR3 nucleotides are TGTGCCAGCAGCTTAGGACTAGCGGGAGTTCCTGGCACAGATACGCAGTATTTT. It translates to CASSLGLAGVPGTDTQYF.

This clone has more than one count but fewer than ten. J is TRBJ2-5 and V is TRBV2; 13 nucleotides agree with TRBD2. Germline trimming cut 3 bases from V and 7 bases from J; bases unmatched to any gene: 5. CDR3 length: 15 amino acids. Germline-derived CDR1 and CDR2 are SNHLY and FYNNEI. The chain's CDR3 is CASSDGLAGVGTQYF. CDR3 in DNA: TGTGCCAGCAGTGACGGACTAGCGGGAGTGGGGACCCAGTACTTC.

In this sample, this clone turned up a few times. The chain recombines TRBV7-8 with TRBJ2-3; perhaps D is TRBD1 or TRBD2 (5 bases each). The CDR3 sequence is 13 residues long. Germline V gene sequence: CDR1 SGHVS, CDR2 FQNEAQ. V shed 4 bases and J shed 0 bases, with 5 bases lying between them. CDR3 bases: TGTGCCAGCAGCTGGGGGAGCACAGATACGCAGTATTTT. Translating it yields CASSWGSTDTQYF.

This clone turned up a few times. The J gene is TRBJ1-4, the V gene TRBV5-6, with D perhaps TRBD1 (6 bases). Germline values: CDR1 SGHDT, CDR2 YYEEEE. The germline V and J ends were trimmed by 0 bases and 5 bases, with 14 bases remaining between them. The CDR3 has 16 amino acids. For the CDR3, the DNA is TGTGCCAGCAGCTTGGCAAGGACAGCCGCCAATGAAAAACTGTTTTTT. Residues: CASSLARTAANEKLFF.

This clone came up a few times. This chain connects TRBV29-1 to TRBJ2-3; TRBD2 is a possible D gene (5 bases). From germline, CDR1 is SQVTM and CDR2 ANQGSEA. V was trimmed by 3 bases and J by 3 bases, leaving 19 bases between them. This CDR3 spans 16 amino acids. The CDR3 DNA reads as TGCAGCGTTGATACGGACTTAAGAATTGGAACAGATACGCAGTATTTT. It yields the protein CSVDTDLRIGTDTQYF.

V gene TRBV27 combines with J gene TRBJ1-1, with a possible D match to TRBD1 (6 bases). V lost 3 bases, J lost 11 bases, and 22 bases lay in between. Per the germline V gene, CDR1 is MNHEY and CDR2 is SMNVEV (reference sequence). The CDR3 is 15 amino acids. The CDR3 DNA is TGTGCCAGCAGTTTTACTAAAACAAACAGGGCGCGGGCTTTCTTT. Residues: CASSFTKTNRARAFF.

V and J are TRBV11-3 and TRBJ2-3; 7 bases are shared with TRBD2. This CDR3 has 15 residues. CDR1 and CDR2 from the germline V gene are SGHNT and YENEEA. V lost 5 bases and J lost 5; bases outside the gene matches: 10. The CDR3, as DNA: TGTGCCAGCAGCCCAGGGACTACCGGGGGAGATACGCAGTATTTT. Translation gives CASSPGTTGGDTQYF.

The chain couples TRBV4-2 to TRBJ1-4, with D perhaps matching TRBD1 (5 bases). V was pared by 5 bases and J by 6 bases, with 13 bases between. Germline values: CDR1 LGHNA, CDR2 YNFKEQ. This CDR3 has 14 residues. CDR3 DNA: TGTGCCAGCAGCACCGGAGGGGCGGATGAAAAACTGTTTTTT. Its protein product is CASSTGGADEKLFF.